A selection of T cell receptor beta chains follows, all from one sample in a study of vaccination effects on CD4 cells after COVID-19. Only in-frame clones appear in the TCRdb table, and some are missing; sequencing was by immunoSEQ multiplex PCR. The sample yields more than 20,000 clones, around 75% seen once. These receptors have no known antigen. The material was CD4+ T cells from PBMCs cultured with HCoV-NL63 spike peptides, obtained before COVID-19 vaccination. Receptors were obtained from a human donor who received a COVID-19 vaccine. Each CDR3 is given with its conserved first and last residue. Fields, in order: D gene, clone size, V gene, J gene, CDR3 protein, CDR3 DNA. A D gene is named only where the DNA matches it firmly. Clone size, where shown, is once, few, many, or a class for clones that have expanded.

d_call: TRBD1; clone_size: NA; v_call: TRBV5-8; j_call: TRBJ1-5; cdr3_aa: CASSYRTGGTGQPQHF; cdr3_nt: TGTGCCAGCAGCTATCGGACAGGCGGGACAGGTCAGCCCCAGCATTTT
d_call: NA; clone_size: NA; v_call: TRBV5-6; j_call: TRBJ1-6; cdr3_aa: CASSTRGWGGGSPLHF; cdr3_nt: TGTGCCAGCAGCACGCGGGGTTGGGGGGGCGGGTCACCCCTCCACTTT
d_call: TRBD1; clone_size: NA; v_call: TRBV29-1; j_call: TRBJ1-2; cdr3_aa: CSARDRSNGYTF; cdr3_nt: TGCAGCGCCCGGGACAGGAGTAATGGCTACACCTTC
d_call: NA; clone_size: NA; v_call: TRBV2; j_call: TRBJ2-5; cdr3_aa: CASSFQETQYF; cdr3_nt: TGTGCCAGCAGCTTCCAAGAGACCCAGTACTTC
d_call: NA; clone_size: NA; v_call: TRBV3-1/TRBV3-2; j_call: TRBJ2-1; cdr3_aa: CASSQGGAPSYNEQFF; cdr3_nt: TGTGCCAGCAGCCAAGGAGGGGCTCCCTCCTACAATGAGCAGTTCTTC
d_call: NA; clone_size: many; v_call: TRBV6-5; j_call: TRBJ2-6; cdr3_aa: CASSYSESGANVLTF; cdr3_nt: TGTGCCAGCAGTTATTCGGAATCTGGGGCCAACGTCCTGACTTTC
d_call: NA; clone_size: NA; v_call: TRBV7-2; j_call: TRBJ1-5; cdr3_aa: CASVAGSSNQPQHF; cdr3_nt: TGTGCCAGCGTAGCAGGGAGTAGCAATCAGCCCCAGCATTTT
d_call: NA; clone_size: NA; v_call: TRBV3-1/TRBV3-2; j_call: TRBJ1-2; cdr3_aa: CASSQRVEGGYTF; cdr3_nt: TGTGCCAGCAGCCAGAGGGTGGAAGGGGGCTACACCTTC
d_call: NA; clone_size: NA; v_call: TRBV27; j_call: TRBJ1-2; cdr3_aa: CASSFSGKDGYTF; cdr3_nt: TGTGCCAGCAGTTTTTCAGGGAAGGATGGCTACACCTTC
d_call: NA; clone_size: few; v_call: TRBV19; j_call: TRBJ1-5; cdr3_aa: CASSLGTDSNQPQHF; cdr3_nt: TGTGCCAGTAGCCTCGGGACGGATAGCAATCAGCCCCAGCATTTT
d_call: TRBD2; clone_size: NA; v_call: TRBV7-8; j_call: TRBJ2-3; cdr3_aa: CASSRRLAGTDTQYF; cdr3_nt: TGTGCCAGCAGCCGCCGACTAGCGGGCACAGATACGCAGTATTTT
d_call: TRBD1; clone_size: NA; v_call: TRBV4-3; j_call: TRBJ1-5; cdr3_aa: CASSQDRGLTQPQHF; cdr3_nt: TGCGCCAGCAGCCAAGACAGGGGGCTGACTCAGCCCCAGCATTTT
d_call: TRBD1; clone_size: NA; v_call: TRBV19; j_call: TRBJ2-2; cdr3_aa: CASRKGQVTGELFF; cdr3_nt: TGTGCCAGTAGGAAGGGACAGGTGACCGGGGAGCTGTTTTTT
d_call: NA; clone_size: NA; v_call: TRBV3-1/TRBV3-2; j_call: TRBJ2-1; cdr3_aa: CASSPGLGEGERNEQFF; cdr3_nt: TGTGCCAGCAGCCCGGGATTGGGGGAAGGAGAAAGAAATGAGCAGTTCTTC
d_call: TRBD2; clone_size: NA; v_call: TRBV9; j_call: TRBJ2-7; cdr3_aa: CASSARVGGPYDEQYF; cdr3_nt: TGTGCCAGCAGCGCCAGAGTGGGAGGGCCGTATGACGAGCAGTACTTC
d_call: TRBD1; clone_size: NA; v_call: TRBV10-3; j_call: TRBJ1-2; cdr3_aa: CAIRRTRQGRSNYGYTF; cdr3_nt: TGTGCCATCAGAAGAACCCGACAGGGAAGATCTAACTATGGCTACACCTTC
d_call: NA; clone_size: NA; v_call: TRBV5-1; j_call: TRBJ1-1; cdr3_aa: CASSPREGGNTEAFF; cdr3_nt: TGCGCCAGCAGCCCGAGGGAGGGGGGAAACACTGAAGCTTTCTTT
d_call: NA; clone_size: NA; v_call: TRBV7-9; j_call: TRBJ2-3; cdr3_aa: CASMERPTSTDTQYF; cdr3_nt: TGTGCCAGCATGGAGCGGCCGACTAGCACAGATACGCAGTATTTT
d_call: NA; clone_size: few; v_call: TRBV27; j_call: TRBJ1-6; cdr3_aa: CASGWGYNSPLHF; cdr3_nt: TGTGCCAGCGGATGGGGATATAATTCACCCCTCCACTTT
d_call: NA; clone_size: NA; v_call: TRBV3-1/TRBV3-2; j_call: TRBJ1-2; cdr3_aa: CASSQGEGWDGYTF; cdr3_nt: TGTGCCAGCAGCCAAGGTGAGGGATGGGATGGCTACACCTTC
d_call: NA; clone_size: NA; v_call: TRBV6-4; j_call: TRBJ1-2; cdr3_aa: CASSTAGGGSYGYTF; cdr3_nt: TGTGCCAGCAGTACGGCCGGCGGGGGGTCCTATGGCTACACCTTC
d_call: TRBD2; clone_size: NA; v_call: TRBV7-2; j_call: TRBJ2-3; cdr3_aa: CASSFYLGLATDTQYF; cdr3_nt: TGTGCCAGCAGCTTCTACTTGGGACTAGCCACAGATACGCAGTATTTT
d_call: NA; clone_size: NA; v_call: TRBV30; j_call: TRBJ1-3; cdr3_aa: CAWTYKGFGSGNTIYF; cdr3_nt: TGTGCCTGGACTTACAAGGGGTTCGGGTCTGGAAACACCATATATTTT
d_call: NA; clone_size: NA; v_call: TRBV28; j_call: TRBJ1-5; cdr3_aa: CASSLGGSSNQPQHF; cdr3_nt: TGTGCCAGCAGTTTGGGGGGGAGTAGCAATCAGCCCCAGCATTTT
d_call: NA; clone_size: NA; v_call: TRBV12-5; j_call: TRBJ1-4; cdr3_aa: CASANPPSLATNEKLFF; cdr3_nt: TGTGCTAGTGCAAATCCTCCCTCCCTAGCAACTAATGAAAAACTGTTTTTT
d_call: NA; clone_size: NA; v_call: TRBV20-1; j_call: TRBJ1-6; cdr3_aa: CSASEPGSPLHF; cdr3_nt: TGCAGTGCTAGTGAACCGGGCTCACCCCTCCACTTT
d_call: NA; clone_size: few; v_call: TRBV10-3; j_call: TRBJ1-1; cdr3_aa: CAISESRRGIVDEAFF; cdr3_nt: TGTGCCATCAGTGAGTCCCGTAGGGGGATAGTTGATGAAGCTTTCTTT
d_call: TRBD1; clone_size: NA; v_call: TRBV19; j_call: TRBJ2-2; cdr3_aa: CASSINPPTGVGELFF; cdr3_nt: TGTGCCAGTAGTATAAACCCCCCGACAGGGGTAGGGGAGCTGTTTTTT
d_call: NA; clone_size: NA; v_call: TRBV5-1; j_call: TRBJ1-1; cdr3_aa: CASSGGMNTEAFF; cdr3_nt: TGCGCCAGCAGCGGAGGAATGAACACTGAAGCTTTCTTT
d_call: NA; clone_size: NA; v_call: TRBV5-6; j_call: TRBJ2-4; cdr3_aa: CASSLEGRGAKNIQYF; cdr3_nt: TGTGCCAGCAGCTTGGAAGGTAGGGGTGCCAAAAACATTCAGTACTTC
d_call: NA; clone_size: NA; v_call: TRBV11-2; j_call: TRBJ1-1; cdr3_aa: CASSWYQGAEAFF; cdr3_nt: TGTGCCAGCAGTTGGTATCAGGGCGCTGAAGCTTTCTTT
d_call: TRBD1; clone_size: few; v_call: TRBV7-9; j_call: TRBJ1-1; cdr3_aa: CASSLAVLTGGRGPEAFF; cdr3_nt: TGTGCCAGCAGCTTAGCTGTCCTGACAGGGGGACGGGGGCCTGAAGCTTTCTTT
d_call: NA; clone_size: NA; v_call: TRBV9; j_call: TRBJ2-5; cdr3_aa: CASSQGVEETQYF; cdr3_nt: TGTGCCAGCAGCCAAGGGGTGGAAGAGACCCAGTACTTC
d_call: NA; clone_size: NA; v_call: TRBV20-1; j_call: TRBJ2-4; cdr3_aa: CSAAIPGPEF; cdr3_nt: TGCAGTGCTGCCATACCGGGCCCGGAGTTC
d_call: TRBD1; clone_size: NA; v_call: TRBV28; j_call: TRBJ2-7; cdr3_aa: CASTPPGQDTYEQYF; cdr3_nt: TGTGCCAGCACTCCTCCGGGACAGGATACCTACGAGCAGTACTTC
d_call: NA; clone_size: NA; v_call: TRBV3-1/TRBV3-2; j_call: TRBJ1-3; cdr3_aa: CASSQVSGAPGNTIYF; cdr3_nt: TGTGCCAGCAGCCAAGTAAGCGGGGCGCCGGGAAACACCATATATTTT
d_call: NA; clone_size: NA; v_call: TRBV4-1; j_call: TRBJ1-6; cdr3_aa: CASSQGTANSPLHF; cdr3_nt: TGCGCCAGCAGCCAAGGGACAGCTAATTCACCCCTCCACTTT
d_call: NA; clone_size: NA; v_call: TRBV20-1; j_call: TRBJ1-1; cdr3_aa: CSASLGQLNTEAFF; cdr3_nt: TGCAGTGCTAGTCTCGGACAGCTGAACACTGAAGCTTTCTTT
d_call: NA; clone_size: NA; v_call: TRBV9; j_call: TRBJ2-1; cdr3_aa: CASSVGRGSYNEQFF; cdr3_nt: TGTGCCAGCAGCGTAGGACGCGGGTCCTACAATGAGCAGTTCTTC
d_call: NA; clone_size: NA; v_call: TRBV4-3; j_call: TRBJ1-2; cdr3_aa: CASSQDLRYGYTF; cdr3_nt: TGCGCCAGCAGCCAAGATCTTCGATATGGCTACACCTTC
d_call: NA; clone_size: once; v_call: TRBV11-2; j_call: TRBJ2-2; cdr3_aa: CASSRQLNTGELFF; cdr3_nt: TGTGCCAGCAGCCGACAGCTGAACACCGGGGAGCTGTTTTTT
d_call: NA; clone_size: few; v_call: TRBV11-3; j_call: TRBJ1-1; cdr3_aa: CASSLRNTEAFF; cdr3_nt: TGTGCCAGCAGCTTAAGGAACACTGAAGCTTTCTTT
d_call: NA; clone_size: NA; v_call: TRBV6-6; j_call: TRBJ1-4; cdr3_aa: CASTKPGSATNEKLFF; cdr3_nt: TGTGCCAGCACCAAACCCGGGTCCGCCACAAATGAAAAACTGTTTTTT
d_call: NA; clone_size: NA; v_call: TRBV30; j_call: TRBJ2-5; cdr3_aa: CAWSGGIQETQYF; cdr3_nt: TGTGCCTGGAGTGGTGGGATCCAAGAGACCCAGTACTTC
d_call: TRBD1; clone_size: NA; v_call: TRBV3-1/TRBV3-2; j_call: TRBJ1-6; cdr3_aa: CASSQASGTAHNSPLHF; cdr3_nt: TGTGCCAGCAGCCAGGCGTCTGGGACAGCCCATAATTCACCCCTCCACTTT
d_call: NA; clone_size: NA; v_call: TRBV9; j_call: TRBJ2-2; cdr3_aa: CASSGGVGTGELFF; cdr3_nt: TGTGCCAGCAGCGGAGGGGTAGGGACGGGGGAGCTGTTTTTT
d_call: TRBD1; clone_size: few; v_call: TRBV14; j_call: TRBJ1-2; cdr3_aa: CASSQGGGYTF; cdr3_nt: TGTGCCAGCAGTCAGGGGGGAGGCTACACCTTC
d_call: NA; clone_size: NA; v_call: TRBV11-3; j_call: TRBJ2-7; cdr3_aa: CASSFGAGQGYEQYF; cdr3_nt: TGTGCCAGCAGCTTCGGAGCGGGACAAGGGTACGAGCAGTACTTC
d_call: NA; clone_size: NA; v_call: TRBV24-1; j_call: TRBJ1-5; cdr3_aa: CATARAPPDPDQPQHF; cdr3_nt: TGTGCCACCGCCCGTGCCCCTCCGGACCCAGATCAGCCCCAGCATTTT
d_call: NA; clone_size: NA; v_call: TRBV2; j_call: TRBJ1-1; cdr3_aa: CASSTDNLNTEAFF; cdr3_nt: TGTGCCAGCAGTACGGACAACCTGAACACTGAAGCTTTCTTT
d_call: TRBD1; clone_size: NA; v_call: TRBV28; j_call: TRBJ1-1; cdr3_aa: CASSLRVTGGYTEAFF; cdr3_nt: TGTGCCAGCAGTTTGCGGGTGACAGGGGGTTACACTGAAGCTTTCTTT
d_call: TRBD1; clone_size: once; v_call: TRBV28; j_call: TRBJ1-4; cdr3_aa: CASSFGQGRRTNEKLFF; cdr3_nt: TGTGCCAGCAGTTTCGGACAGGGACGAAGGACTAATGAAAAACTGTTTTTT
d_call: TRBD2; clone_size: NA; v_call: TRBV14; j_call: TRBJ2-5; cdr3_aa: CASSPGGAGGFLTQYF; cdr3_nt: TGTGCCAGCAGCCCCGGCGGCGCGGGAGGGTTCTTGACCCAGTACTTC
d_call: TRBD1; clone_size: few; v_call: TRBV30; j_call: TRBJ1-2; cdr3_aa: CAWSTGQGGGGYTF; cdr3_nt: TGTGCCTGGAGTACCGGACAGGGGGGGGGTGGCTACACCTTC
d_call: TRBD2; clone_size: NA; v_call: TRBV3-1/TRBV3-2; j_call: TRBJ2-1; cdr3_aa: CASSSSGRIYNEQFF; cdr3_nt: TGTGCCAGCAGCTCTAGCGGGAGGATTTACAATGAGCAGTTCTTC
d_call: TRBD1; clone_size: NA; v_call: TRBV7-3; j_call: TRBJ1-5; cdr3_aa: CASSLKRGGQGVSYSNQPQHF; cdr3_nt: TGTGCCAGCAGCTTAAAAAGGGGGGGACAGGGGGTATCCTATAGCAATCAGCCCCAGCATTTT